This TCR beta chain was obtained from a study of CD8 T cells in Susac syndrome. The overall study: Each patient with Susac syndrome, at the time of blood draw, was therapy-naive, on corticosteroids, or on intravenous immunoglobulin alone.

Germline CDR1 MNHEY, CDR2 SMNVEV (reference sequence). The V end was cut by 4 bases, the J end by 0 bases, with 7 bases between. This CDR3 has 13 residues. This clonotype was recorded only once. An input of roughly 0.45 to 1 ug of RNA was subjected to reverse transcription using random hexamers. One entry per CDR3 protein results from TCRdb running MiXCR on the immunoSEQ multiplex PCR reads. Seen here are some 140,000 distinct CDR3 sequences, about 95% observed once, and the top ten hold 0.18%. This TCR came from a human donor with Susac syndrome. The V gene is TRBV27, the J gene TRBJ2-7; TRBD1 or TRBD2 may be the D gene (5 bases each). The sample taken for sequencing was CD8+ T cells from PBMCs. The CDR3 DNA follows: TGTGCCAGCAGTTCCGGGGCCTCCTACGAGCAGTACTTC. Its protein product is CASSSGASYEQYF.